The 9 T cell receptor beta chains in this list originate from one sample, sequenced in a study of blood T cell repertoires in COVID-19. Repertoires were generated with immunoSEQ multiplex PCR, while TCRdb's copy carries only in-frame clones and drops some. The sample lists 60,000 to 75,000 clones, more than 80% occurring once. Sequenced sample: peripheral blood. Every receptor here comes from a woman of 80 years or more with active or convalescent COVID-19.

The genes are TRBV20-1 and TRBJ1-4, with D tentatively TRBD1 (6 bases). The CDR3 covers 16 residues. Trimming removed 3 bases at V and 0 bases at J, with 14 bases between. From germline, CDR1 is DFQATT and CDR2 SNEGSKA (reference sequence). The DNA for the CDR3 is TGCAGTGCTAGTCCCAGCCCAGGGGCAACTAATGAAAAACTGTTTTTT. Its translation is CSASPSPGATNEKLFF.

The chain employs TRBV28 and TRBJ1-3, with D tentatively TRBD1 (5 bases). V lost 1 base and J lost 4, with 11 bases in between. This CDR3 has 15 residues. Germline CDR1 MDHEN, CDR2 SYDVKM. The CDR3 loop is CASSLYDSLGNTIYF. The CDR3, as DNA: TGTGCCAGCAGTTTATACGACAGCCTCGGAAACACCATATATTTT.

The chain recombines TRBV7-2 with TRBJ2-4, with 8 bases matching TRBD2. The CDR3 contains 13 residues. Trimming cost V 6 bases and J 8 bases; bases outside gene matches: 6. Germline loops: CDR1 SGHTA, CDR2 FQGNSA. The CDR3 bases are TGTGCCAGCAGTCAATTCGGGGGGGACATTCAGTACTTC. Its protein is CASSQFGGDIQYF.

V and J are TRBV10-3 and TRBJ1-3; tentatively, D is TRBD1 (6 bases). The V and J ends lost 3 bases and 0 bases respectively, with 9 bases between them. The CDR3 has 15 amino acids. Germline CDR1 and CDR2: ENHRY and SYGVKD. The CDR3 loop reads CAISDGGYSGNTIYF. The CDR3 bases are TGTGCCATCAGTGATGGGGGCTACTCTGGAAACACCATATATTTT.

The chain couples TRBV7-3 to TRBJ1-2; D remains unclear. This CDR3 is built from 17 residues. CDR1 SGHTA and CDR2 FQGTGA come from the germline V gene. V lost 1 base and J 1 base, leaving 16 bases between the germline ends. For the CDR3, the DNA is TGTGCCAGCAGCTTAATGGCGGCCAGCCGCCTTAACTATGGCTACACCTTC. It specifies CASSLMAASRLNYGYTF. Full variable domain (rest looked up from reference TRBV7-3 and TRBJ1-2): GAGVSQTPSNKVTEKGKYVELRCDPISGHTALYWYRQSLGQGPEFLIYFQGTGAADDSGLPNDRFFAVRPEGSVSTLKIQRTERGDSAVYLCASSLMAASRLNYGYTFGSGTRLTVV.

The V call is TRBV7-9, the J call TRBJ2-2; D is ambiguous. Per germline, CDR1 SEHNR and CDR2 FQNEAQ (reference sequence). This CDR3 has 14 residues. V gave up 5 bases and J gave up 7 bases, with 14 bases separating them. As DNA, the CDR3 is TGTGCCAGCAGCCCCCGCGGCCTAGTCGGGGAGCTGTTTTTT. Its translation: CASSPRGLVGELFF.

This chain uses TRBV5-4 with TRBJ1-2; a possible D gene is TRBD1 (5 bases). Per the germline V gene, CDR1 is SGHNT and CDR2 is YYREEE (reference sequence). The CDR3 totals 13 residues. V was cut by 4 bases and J by 0 bases, with 7 bases left in between. The CDR3 bases are TGTGCCAGCAGCCCGGACACTAACTATGGCTACACCTTC. Protein product: CASSPDTNYGYTF.

The V gene is TRBV18, the J gene TRBJ2-3; 14 bases agree with TRBD2. The V segment lost 3 bases and the J segment 4 bases; nucleotides outside the gene matches: 3. CDR3 size: 16 residues. Germline V lookup: CDR1 KGHSH, CDR2 LQKENI. CDR3 region: CASSPGTSGGADTQYF. DNA of the CDR3: TGTGCCAGCTCACCCGGGACTAGCGGGGGCGCAGATACGCAGTATTTT.

The rearrangement uses TRBV7-2 and TRBJ1-3; 11 bases map to TRBD1. Trimming at V came to 0 bases and at J to 1 base, leaving 2 bases not matched to a gene. This CDR3 spans 17 amino acids. Germline CDR1 and CDR2: SGHTA and FQGNSA. The CDR3 is CASSLAGQGASGNTIYF. CDR3 DNA: TGTGCCAGCAGCTTAGCAGGACAGGGGGCTTCTGGAAACACCATATATTTT.